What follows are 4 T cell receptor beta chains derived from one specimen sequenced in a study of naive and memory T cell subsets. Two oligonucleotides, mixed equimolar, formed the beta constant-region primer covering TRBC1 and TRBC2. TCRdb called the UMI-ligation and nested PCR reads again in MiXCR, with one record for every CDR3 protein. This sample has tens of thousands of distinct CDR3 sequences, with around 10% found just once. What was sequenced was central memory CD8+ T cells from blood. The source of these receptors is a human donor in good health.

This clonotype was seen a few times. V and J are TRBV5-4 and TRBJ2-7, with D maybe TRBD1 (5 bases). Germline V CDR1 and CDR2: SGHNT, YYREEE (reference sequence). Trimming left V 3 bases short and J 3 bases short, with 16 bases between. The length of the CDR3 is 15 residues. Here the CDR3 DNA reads TGTGCCAGCAGCTATCCAGGGCAGAGCATCTACGAGCAGTACTTC. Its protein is CASSYPGQSIYEQYF.

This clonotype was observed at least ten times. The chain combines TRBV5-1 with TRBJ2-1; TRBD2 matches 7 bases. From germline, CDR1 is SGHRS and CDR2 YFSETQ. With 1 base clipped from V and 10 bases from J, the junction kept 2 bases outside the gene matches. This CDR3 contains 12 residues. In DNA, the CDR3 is TGCGCCAGCAGCTTGAAGGGACTAGAGCAGTTCTTC. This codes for CASSLKGLEQFF. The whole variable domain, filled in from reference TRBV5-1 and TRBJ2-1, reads KAGVTQTPRYLIKTRGQQVTLSCSPISGHRSVSWYQQTPGQGLQFLFEYFSETQRNKGNFPGRFSGRQFSNSRSEMNVSTLELGDSALYLCASSLKGLEQFFGPGTRLTVL.

CDR3 in DNA: TGTGCCAGCAGCCAACCCAGGGGGCCGGTGACTGAAGCTTTCTTT. This encodes CASSQPRGPVTEAFF. The rearrangement joins TRBV5-4 to TRBJ1-1, with TRBD1 matching over 8 bases. Germline loops: CDR1 SGHNT, CDR2 YYREEE (reference sequence). J gave up 5 bases and V 4 bases, and 10 bases lay outside the gene matches. The CDR3 consists of 15 residues.

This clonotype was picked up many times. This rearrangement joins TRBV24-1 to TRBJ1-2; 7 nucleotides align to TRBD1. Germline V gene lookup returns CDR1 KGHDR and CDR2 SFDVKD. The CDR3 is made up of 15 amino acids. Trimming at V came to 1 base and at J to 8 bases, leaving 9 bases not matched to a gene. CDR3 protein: CATSDFRQGVGGYTF. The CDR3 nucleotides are TGTGCCACCAGTGATTTTCGACAGGGAGTCGGAGGCTACACCTTC.